A single sample is the source of the 9 T cell receptor beta chains below, sequenced in a study of blood T cell repertoires in COVID-19. Only in-frame clones appear in the TCRdb table, and some are missing; sequencing was by immunoSEQ multiplex PCR. The sample contains some 280,000 clones, around 89% of which appear only once. Sample: peripheral blood. These receptors all stem from a woman aged 55 to 70 with acute or convalescent COVID-19.

The V call is TRBV6-1, the J call TRBJ1-3; 8 bases match TRBD1. This CDR3 region has 16 residues. CDR1 is MNHNS, CDR2 SASEGT, per germline. After removal of 2 bases from V and 0 bases from J, the junction contained 3 bases not matched to a gene. The CDR3 region is CASSESGQGSGNTIYF. The CDR3 region has the DNA TGTGCCAGCAGTGAAAGCGGACAGGGCTCTGGAAACACCATATATTTT.

J is TRBJ2-1 and V is TRBV7-2, with 15 positions matching TRBD2. Germline values: CDR1 SGHTA, CDR2 FQGNSA. With V trimmed by 1 base and J by 7 bases, 2 bases remained unmatched. CDR3 size: 16 residues. CDR3 amino acids: CASSLDGTSGRNEQFF. CDR3 coding DNA: TGTGCCAGCAGCTTAGACGGGACTAGCGGGAGGAATGAGCAGTTCTTC.

This clone was observed a few times. The rearrangement links TRBV28 to TRBJ2-2; 8 nucleotides agree with TRBD1. The CDR3 spans 15 residues. The germline gives CDR1 MDHEN, CDR2 SYDVKM. V shed 7 bases and J 0 bases; nucleotides not matched to a gene: 4. The CDR3 spells CASNGQGANTGELFF. The CDR3 DNA is TGTGCCAGCAATGGACAGGGCGCGAACACCGGGGAGCTGTTTTTT.

The chain carries TRBV9 and TRBJ1-6; 7 nucleotides agree with TRBD1. This CDR3 has 15 amino acids. Germline CDR1 and CDR2: SGDLS and YYNGEE. Trimming cost V 3 bases and J 5 bases; bases outside gene matches: 5. The CDR3: CASSAHGTDNSPLHF. CDR3 DNA: TGTGCCAGCAGCGCGCATGGGACAGATAATTCACCCCTCCACTTT.

The CDR3 DNA reads TGTGCCAGCAGTTCCCTCCCAACAGGAAACTATGGCTACACCTTC. Translated, it gives CASSSLPTGNYGYTF. The J gene is TRBJ1-2, the V gene TRBV27, with D perhaps TRBD1 (5 bases). Deletions cut 4 bases from V and 2 bases from J, with 14 bases between. The CDR3 is made up of 15 amino acids. Germline V gene data show CDR1 as MNHEY and CDR2 as SMNVEV (reference sequence).

In regard to this clone: This same CDR3 is encoded by further DNA sequences in the sample. The chain employs TRBV12-3 or TRBV12-4 and TRBJ1-6, with D unclear. The V end was cut by 5 bases, the J end by 6 bases, with 8 bases between. This CDR3 region has 13 residues. The CDR3 sequence: CASSPGSNSPLHF. As DNA, the CDR3 is TGTGCCAGCAGTCCGGGATCTAATTCACCCCTCCACTTT.

The rearrangement uses TRBV27 and TRBJ1-1; D is ambiguous. Germline V gene lookup returns CDR1 MNHEY and CDR2 SMNVEV (reference sequence). The CDR3 loop spans 12 amino acids. V lost 10 bases to trimming and J lost 4 bases, with 13 bases between them. CDR3 nucleotide sequence: TGTGCCACCTTCGGAGGGAGCACTGAAGCTTTCTTT. Its protein is CATFGGSTEAFF.

The chain employs TRBV7-2 and TRBJ2-3; D is ambiguous. Germline loops: CDR1 SGHTA, CDR2 FQGNSA. The CDR3 sequence is 14 residues long. The ends were cut back, 4 bases at V and 2 bases at J, with 10 bases in the middle. As DNA, the CDR3 is TGTGCCAGCAGCTATATGCCCTACACAGATACGCAGTATTTT. It codes for CASSYMPYTDTQYF.

The chain has TRBV28 and TRBJ1-2; possibly TRBD1 for D (5 bases). This CDR3 comprises 14 residues. V lost 6 bases and J lost 3, with 14 bases in between. CDR1 MDHEN and CDR2 SYDVKM come from the germline V gene. The CDR3 reads CASSRRGADYGYTF. For the CDR3, the DNA is TGTGCCAGCAGCCGCCGCGGGGCAGACTATGGCTACACCTTC.